Described below is a single T cell receptor (beta chain) sequence and its context. The protocol was immunoSEQ multiplex PCR, while the TCRdb copy is restricted to in-frame clones and leaves out a portion. The table records 55,000 to 65,000 clones, 86% of them present only once. This specimen belongs to a study of technical replicates of blood from several donors. In germline, CDR1 is SGHAT, CDR2 FQDESV (reference sequence). This CDR3 spans 13 amino acids. Trimming shortened V by 3 bases and J by 0 bases, and 4 bases separated the two germline ends. The sample comprised PBMCs. The sequence came from a human donor in good health. Some clones in this sample may be carry-over from other donors' samples. The gene calls are TRBV11-1 and TRBJ2-3; D gene uncertain. The CDR3 loop reads CASSFRSTDTQYF. In DNA, the CDR3 is TGTGCCAGCAGCTTCAGGAGCACAGATACGCAGTATTTT.